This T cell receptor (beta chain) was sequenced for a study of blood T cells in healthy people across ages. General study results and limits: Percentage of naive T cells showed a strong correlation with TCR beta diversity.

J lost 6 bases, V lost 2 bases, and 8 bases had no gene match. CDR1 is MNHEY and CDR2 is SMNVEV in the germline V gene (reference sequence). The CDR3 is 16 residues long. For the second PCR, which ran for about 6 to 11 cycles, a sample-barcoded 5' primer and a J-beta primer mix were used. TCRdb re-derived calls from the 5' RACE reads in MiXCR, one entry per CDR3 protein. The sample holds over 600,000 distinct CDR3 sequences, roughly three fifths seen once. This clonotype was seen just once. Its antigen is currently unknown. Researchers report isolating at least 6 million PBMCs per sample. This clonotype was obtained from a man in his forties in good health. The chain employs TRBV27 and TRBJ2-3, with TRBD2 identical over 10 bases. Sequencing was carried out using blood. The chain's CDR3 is CASSLGAGGPSDTQYF. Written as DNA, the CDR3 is TGTGCCAGCAGTTTAGGAGCGGGAGGGCCATCCGATACGCAGTATTTT.